The 25 T cell receptor beta chains reported below all come from one sample, sequenced in a study of neurological immune-mediated disorders. Each CDR3 protein is one row after TCRdb ran MiXCR on the 5' RACE reads. Of around 58,000 distinct CDR3 sequences detected, 3% to 4% appear once; the ten largest clones hold approximately 7.1%. The material sequenced was PBMCs. All receptors come from an older woman with multiple sclerosis.

This clonotype was found many times. The chain couples TRBV27 to TRBJ1-5, with D maybe TRBD1 (6 bases). The CDR3 covers 13 residues. Germline values: CDR1 MNHEY, CDR2 SMNVEV (reference sequence). The V end was cut by 10 bases, the J end by 3 bases, with 13 bases between. CDR3 amino acids: CATAQGHNQPQHF. For the CDR3, the DNA is TGTGCCACCGCACAGGGTCACAATCAGCCCCAGCATTTT.

This clonotype showed up many times. The chain has TRBV21-1 and TRBJ2-3; the table's TRBD1 call for D was not verified on the DNA. TRBV21-1 represents a pseudogene. This CDR3 contains 20 residues. As DNA, the CDR3 is TGTGCCAGCAGCAAAGAGGAGTGGGAGTGGGGGCCAAGTCATGGAGATACGCAGTATTTT. This encodes CASSKEEWEWGPSHGDTQYF.

The table lists this clonotype with many counts. V and J are TRBV20-1 and TRBJ1-1; possibly TRBD1 for D (6 bases). The CDR3 consists of 14 residues. The V end was cut by 3 bases, the J end by 5 bases, with 16 bases between. Germline lookup yields CDR1 DFQATT and CDR2 SNEGSKA (reference sequence). The DNA for the CDR3 is TGCAGTGCTAGGCGCATTTCAGGGGCGACTGAAGCTTTCTTT. Its translation is CSARRISGATEAFF.

This clonotype occurred many times. The chain links TRBV11-2 to TRBJ2-7, with D unclear. Germline CDR1 is SGHAT and CDR2 is FQNNGV. This CDR3 region has 15 residues. V was pared by 0 bases and J by 2 bases, with 11 bases between. DNA for the CDR3: TGTGCCAGCAGCTTAGACGGCGGCCGGACCTACGAGCAGTACTTC. Translated: CASSLDGGRTYEQYF.

This clonotype appeared many times. The chain recombines TRBV20-1 with TRBJ2-7, with a possible D match to TRBD1 (6 bases). V was clipped by 2 bases and J by 0 bases, with 11 bases between them. CDR1 is DFQATT and CDR2 is SNEGSKA in the germline V gene (reference sequence). The CDR3 runs 14 residues. DNA of the CDR3: TGCAGTGCTAGAACACAGGGATACTCCTACGAGCAGTACTTC. The encoded protein is CSARTQGYSYEQYF.

At least ten counts were recorded for this clonotype. The V call is TRBV6-5, the J call TRBJ2-5, with 9 bases identical to TRBD1. Germline V CDR1 and CDR2: MNHEY, SVGAGI. V was pared by 6 bases and J by 5 bases, with 13 bases of the junction left unmatched. CDR3 length: 16 residues. The chain's CDR3 is CASRSGPGQGWETQYF. CDR3 in DNA: TGTGCCAGCAGATCGGGACCGGGACAGGGTTGGGAGACCCAGTACTTC.

This clonotype was seen ten or more times. An end of the junction differs from the germline gene, which may be a read error. This chain uses TRBV3-1 with TRBJ2-7; possible D gene TRBD2, 5 bases. The CDR3 contains 11 residues. Per germline, CDR1 LGHDT and CDR2 YNNKEL (reference sequence). The chain's CDR3 is CASSQDRTVDF. DNA of the CDR3: TGTGCCAGCAGCCAAGACCGGACTGTAGACTTC.

Details on this clonotype: This likely comes from a read error, as the CDR3 has no conserved phenylalanine or tryptophan at its end. V usage is TRBV20-1 and J usage is TRBJ2-1; perhaps TRBD1 as D (6 bases). The CDR3 is made up of 12 amino acids. The ends were cut back, 0 bases at V and 10 bases at J, with 10 bases in the middle. Germline V gene sequence: CDR1 DFQATT, CDR2 SNEGSKA (reference sequence). DNA of the CDR3: TGCAGTGCTAGAGATAACAGGGCGGAGCAGTTCAAC. Amino acids: CSARDNRAEQFN.

This clonotype has ten or more counts. Here the CDR3 reads CSVEGGTSGRPGSYEQYF. DNA for the CDR3: TGCAGCGTTGAAGGAGGGACTAGCGGGAGACCGGGCTCCTACGAGCAGTACTTC. The V gene is TRBV29-1, the J gene TRBJ2-7; 14 positions agree with TRBD2. The CDR3 covers 18 residues. Germline CDR1 SQVTM, CDR2 ANQGSEA. With 1 base clipped from V and 0 bases from J, the junction kept 8 bases outside the gene matches.

At least ten counts were recorded for this clonotype. This chain uses TRBV20-1 with TRBJ1-2, with TRBD1 as a possible D gene (6 bases). V was cut by 3 bases and J by 3 bases, with 17 bases left in between. Germline CDR1 DFQATT, CDR2 SNEGSKA (reference sequence). The CDR3 runs to 15 residues. Here the CDR3 DNA reads TGCAGTGCTAGGCGCATGGGGGGGCGCGACTATGGCTACACCTTC. Encoded protein: CSARRMGGRDYGYTF.

This clonotype appeared many times. This chain links TRBV20-1 with TRBJ2-3, with TRBD1 as a possible D gene (5 bases). This CDR3 has 13 amino acids. Between the trimmed V and J ends, which lost 5 bases and 6 bases, there was a span of 15 bases. Germline CDR1 reads DFQATT; CDR2 reads SNEGSKA (reference sequence). In nucleotides, the CDR3 is TGCAGTGCTCAGGGTCCAAATTCGGATACGCAGTATTTT. Protein: CSAQGPNSDTQYF.

Many counts were recorded for this clonotype. CDR3 in amino acids: CASSGTGGFNEQFF. DNA of the CDR3: TGTGCCAGCAGTGGGACAGGGGGTTTTAATGAGCAGTTCTTC. The V call is TRBV2, the J call TRBJ2-1, with TRBD1 identical over 10 bases. Trimming took 4 bases from V and 7 from J; bases not matched to a gene: 4. Per germline, CDR1 SNHLY and CDR2 FYNNEI. This CDR3 spans 14 amino acids.

This clonotype was seen at least ten times. J is TRBJ2-2 and V is TRBV12-3 or TRBV12-4; possibly TRBD2 for D (6 bases). Trimming stripped 8 bases from V and 6 bases from J, with 25 bases between. The CDR3 is 17 residues long. The CDR3 is CASEERRGRDFAGELFF. Here the CDR3 DNA reads TGTGCCAGCGAAGAACGGAGAGGGCGGGATTTCGCCGGGGAGCTGTTTTTT.

The chain employs TRBV12-3 or TRBV12-4 and TRBJ1-4; D unclear. This CDR3 is built from 17 residues. Trimming took off 1 base at V and 3 bases at J, with 15 bases between the two ends. The CDR3 nucleotides read TGTGCCAGCAGTTTAGTGTGGGTGGCGCAGCCTAATGAAAAACTGTTTTTT. It yields the protein CASSLVWVAQPNEKLFF.

The table lists this clonotype with many counts. This chain joins TRBV5-1 and TRBJ2-5, with 11 bases identical to TRBD1. Germline V gene lookup returns CDR1 SGHRS and CDR2 YFSETQ. This CDR3 comprises 16 residues. V lost 3 bases to trimming and J lost 5 bases; unmatched junction nucleotides: 9. CDR3 protein: CASSSGAGTGGETQYF. The CDR3 DNA reads as TGCGCCAGCAGCTCAGGAGCCGGGACAGGGGGGGAGACCCAGTACTTC.

This clonotype came up many times. The DNA of the CDR3 is TGCAGTGCTAGTGTGAGGGAGGGCTCGTGGAATGAGCAGTTCTTC. It specifies CSASVREGSWNEQFF. V usage is TRBV20-1 and J usage is TRBJ2-1; TRBD2 aligns across 7 bases. V lost 3 bases, J lost 7 bases, and 12 bases stayed unmatched. This CDR3 is built from 15 residues. CDR1 and CDR2 (germline): DFQATT, SNEGSKA (reference sequence).

This clonotype was found many times. This chain uses TRBV7-3 with TRBJ2-2, with a tentative D call TRBD2 (5 bases). From germline, CDR1 is SGHTA and CDR2 FQGTGA. The CDR3 has 15 amino acids. The ends were cut back, 5 bases at V and 0 bases at J, with 10 bases in the middle. CDR3 residues: CASSPTGTNTGELFF. In DNA, the CDR3 is TGTGCCAGCAGCCCGACGGGGACGAACACCGGGGAGCTGTTTTTT.

This clonotype was found many times. This chain connects TRBV5-1 to TRBJ2-7; D gene ambiguous. The ends were cut back, 0 bases at V and 4 bases at J, with 5 bases in the middle. CDR1 and CDR2 (germline): SGHRS, YFSETQ. CDR3 length: 12 amino acids. CDR3 bases: TGCGCCAGCAGCTTGGGAGCGTACGAGCAGTACTTC. The encoded protein is CASSLGAYEQYF.

This clonotype came up many times. This rearrangement joins TRBV20-1 to TRBJ2-1, with 8 positions matching TRBD1. The CDR3 is 12 residues long. Germline trimming cut 6 bases from V and 8 bases from J; bases unmatched to any gene: 6. CDR1 is DFQATT, CDR2 SNEGSKA, per germline (reference sequence). The CDR3 bases are TGCAGTGCCCGATCCAGGGGGCATGAGCAGTTCTTC. This translates into CSARSRGHEQFF.

This chain links TRBV5-4 with TRBJ1-6; D uncertain. CDR1 is SGHNT, CDR2 YYREEE, per germline (reference sequence). The germline V and J ends were trimmed by 0 bases and 9 bases, with 7 bases remaining between them. This CDR3 is built from 13 residues. The CDR3 sequence is CASSLDRASPLHF. The CDR3 DNA reads TGTGCCAGCAGCTTGGATAGGGCTTCACCCCTCCACTTT.

This clonotype was recorded many times. The CDR3 DNA is TGTGCCGCAGGAGCCTGGACCGGGACAGGGGACGAAAAACTGTTTTTT. Translated, it gives CAAGAWTGTGDEKLFF. This sequence joins TRBV25-1 and TRBJ1-4, with 10 nucleotides matching TRBD1. The CDR3 is made up of 16 amino acids. Trimming at V came to 11 bases and at J to 8 bases, leaving 17 bases not matched to a gene. Germline assignment: CDR1 MGHDK and CDR2 SYGVNS.

On this clonotype: A much larger clone lies a single base off, so this may be a read error. V and J are TRBV24-1 and TRBJ2-1, with TRBD2 matching over 7 bases. This CDR3 contains 14 residues. V lost 12 bases, J lost 6 bases, and 13 bases stayed unmatched. Germline V CDR1 and CDR2: KGHDR, SFDVKD. CDR3 protein: CAAATSERANEQFF. Written as DNA, the CDR3 is TGTGCCGCAGCCACTAGCGAGAGGGCCAATGAGCAGTTCTTC.

This clonotype has at least ten counts. The gene calls are TRBV27 and TRBJ2-6; D gene unclear. CDR3 size: 13 residues. Looked up from germline, CDR1 is MNHEY and CDR2 is SMNVEV (reference sequence). V shed 3 bases and J shed 2 bases, with 2 bases lying between them. CDR3 loop: CASSFAGANVLTF. The DNA of the CDR3 is TGTGCCAGCAGTTTTGCTGGGGCCAACGTCCTGACTTTC.

Regarding this clonotype: A read error may be the cause here, since a much bigger clone is one base away. The V and J genes are TRBV20-1 and TRBJ1-6; the match to TRBD1 covers 9 bases. The V gene's germline CDR1 is DFQATT and CDR2 SNEGSKA (reference sequence). CDR3 length: 13 amino acids. This CDR3 reads CSANRDRVSPLNF. CDR3 DNA sequence: TGCAGTGCTAACCGGGACAGGGTTTCACCCCTCAACTTT.

This clonotype has a count of ten or more. The chain carries TRBV7-2 and TRBJ2-5; TRBD2 might be the D (6 bases). This CDR3 is built from 14 residues. The germline V and J ends were trimmed by 5 bases and 5 bases, with 15 bases remaining between them. Per germline, CDR1 SGHTA and CDR2 FQGNSA. The CDR3 loop is CASSPVYGGETQYF. The CDR3, as DNA: TGTGCCAGCAGCCCCGTATATGGGGGGGAGACCCAGTACTTC.